This T cell receptor beta chain was sequenced in a study of CXCR3-negative and CXCR3-positive naive CD8 T cells. Study-wide results and caveats: Hydrophobicity of TRB CDR3s was greater in CXCR3-positive naive cells than in CXCR3-negative naive cells. Cryopreservation partially lowered CXCR3 expression, so most assays used fresh PBMCs.

Each CD8+ T cell subset was flow-sorted in triplicate. Every sort contained 300,000 cells. The CDR3 loop spans 16 amino acids. Germline V gives CDR1 SGHAT, CDR2 FQDESV (reference sequence). The TRB cDNA libraries were prepared by 5' RACE with UMI labels. TCRdb processed the 5' RACE reads again and assigns one entry to each CDR3 protein, with no DNA. This repertoire includes roughly 110,000 distinct CDR3 sequences. A word on this clonotype: Its target is unknown.

The clonotype originates from a human donor in good health. Some clones in this sample may be carry-over from other donors' samples. This chain joins TRBV11-1 and TRBJ2-7; the D gene TCRdb calls, TRBD1, cannot be checked with no DNA. Sequenced input: naive CXCR3+ CD8+ T cells from blood. Regarding subset: CD45RO-CCR7+CD27+CD95- naive CD8+ T cells expressing CXCR3 (TNR3+). The CDR3: CASSPSPGTLPYEQYF.